These 18 T cell receptor beta chains came from one sample sequenced in a study of cytotoxic CD8 clonotypes in ibrutinib-treated CLL. The protocol was immunoSEQ multiplex PCR, while the TCRdb copy is restricted to in-frame clones and leaves out a portion. This sample yields some 310,000 clones, of which approximately 80% are seen a single time; over 5.5% belongs to the top ten. Sequenced material: PBMCs, taken before ibrutinib treatment. The receptors were sampled from a human donor with chronic lymphocytic leukemia.

This rearrangement joins TRBV25-1 to TRBJ1-1; no clear D. CDR1 is MGHDK and CDR2 is SYGVNS in the germline V gene. This CDR3 is 12 amino acids long. Deletions cut 1 base from V and 9 bases from J, with 9 bases between. The CDR3 DNA is TGTGCCAGCAGTGAATTGGGCGGGAAAGCTTTCTTT. Translating gives CASSELGGKAFF.

This clone was seen more than once but under ten times. The chain recombines TRBV5-1 with TRBJ2-7; 8 bases are shared with TRBD1. This CDR3 comprises 15 residues. The ends lost 4 bases at V and 7 bases at J; junction bases unmatched: 13. Germline loops: CDR1 SGHRS, CDR2 YFSETQ. CDR3 sequence (DNA): TGCGCCAGCAGCCCCGGCACCGGACAGGGCTCTGAGCAGTACTTC. It is translated as CASSPGTGQGSEQYF.

In its sample, this clone was seen a few times. The CDR3 region has the DNA TGTGCCTGGAGTTCTAACTATGGCTACACCTTC. This encodes CAWSSNYGYTF. The rearrangement links TRBV30 to TRBJ1-2; D is unclear. The germline V gene encodes CDR1 GTSNPN and CDR2 SVGIG (reference sequence). This CDR3 comprises 11 residues. Trimming stripped 2 bases from V and 0 bases from J, with 1 base between.

V gene TRBV28 combines with J gene TRBJ2-1, with D uncertain. This CDR3 spans 19 amino acids. V shed 6 bases and J shed 0 bases, with 24 bases lying between them. From germline, CDR1 is MDHEN and CDR2 SYDVKM. The CDR3 DNA sequence: TGTGCCAGCAGGGGCGTAATCTATACTAATTCGGACTCCTACAATGAGCAGTTCTTC. It specifies CASRGVIYTNSDSYNEQFF.

This sequence joins TRBV11-2 and TRBJ2-1, with a tentative D call TRBD1 (5 bases). V gave up 0 bases and J gave up 5 bases, with 8 bases separating them. This CDR3 region has 14 residues. Germline CDR1 and CDR2: SGHAT and FQNNGV. The CDR3 DNA reads TGTGCCAGCAGCTTAGATGGGGCAGACAATGAGCAGTTCTTC. Translating it yields CASSLDGADNEQFF.

This clone appeared a few times. The gene calls are TRBV5-1 and TRBJ2-1, with a weak D call TRBD2 (5 bases). V was trimmed by 4 bases and J by 9 bases, leaving 11 bases between them. The germline gives CDR1 SGHRS, CDR2 YFSETQ. The CDR3 runs to 12 residues. The CDR3 sequence: CASSAASSEQFF. The CDR3 DNA reads as TGCGCCAGCAGCGCCGCTAGCTCTGAGCAGTTCTTC. Full variable domain (missing parts from reference TRBV5-1 and TRBJ2-1): KAGVTQTPRYLIKTRGQQVTLSCSPISGHRSVSWYQQTPGQGLQFLFEYFSETQRNKGNFPGRFSGRQFSNSRSEMNVSTLELGDSALYLCASSAASSEQFFGPGTRLTVL.

This clone was seen just once. The chain combines TRBV6-5 with TRBJ2-1; no clear D gene. Germline CDR1 is MNHEY and CDR2 is SVGAGI. The V end lost 2 bases, the J end lost 8 bases, and 13 bases lay between the germline ends. The CDR3 runs 14 residues. CDR3 loop: CASSYKVTGDEQFF. CDR3 DNA sequence: TGTGCCAGCAGTTACAAGGTTACGGGCGATGAGCAGTTCTTC.

The rearrangement joins TRBV4-3 to TRBJ1-2, with TRBD1 identical over 11 bases. The CDR3 runs to 15 residues. The germline CDR1 and CDR2 sequences are LGHNA and YSLEER. V shed 4 bases and J 4 bases; nucleotides not matched to a gene: 5. CDR3 sequence (DNA): TGCGCCAGCAGCCCCAGGGACAGGGGGGTCTATGGCTACACCTTC. Its protein is CASSPRDRGVYGYTF.

This rearrangement joins TRBV5-6 to TRBJ1-3; D unresolved. V was trimmed by 1 base and J by 0 bases, leaving 8 bases between them. There are 15 residues in the CDR3. Germline V lookup: CDR1 SGHDT, CDR2 YYEEEE. CDR3 nucleotide sequence: TGTGCCAGCAGCTTGCCCAACTTCTCTGGAAACACCATATATTTT. It is translated as CASSLPNFSGNTIYF.

The V call is TRBV23-1, the J call TRBJ2-2, with D perhaps matching TRBD2 (6 bases). TRBV23-1 is flagged as an ORF with uncertain function. V was shortened by 10 bases and J by 5 bases, with 20 bases between the two germline ends. This CDR3 has 15 amino acids. The CDR3 sequence is CAIRLEQRKTGELFF. CDR3 nucleotides: TGCGCCATAAGACTAGAACAGCGGAAGACCGGGGAGCTGTTTTTT.

This chain joins TRBV25-1 and TRBJ2-1, with D hard to call. This CDR3 comprises 13 residues. Germline loops: CDR1 MGHDK, CDR2 SYGVNS. Trimming left V 10 bases short and J 0 bases short, with 10 bases between. Here the CDR3 reads CATSASSYNEQFF. CDR3 nucleotides: TGTGCCACCTCGGCGAGCTCCTACAATGAGCAGTTCTTC.

The chain has TRBV9 and TRBJ2-2; 8 positions match TRBD2. Unmatched junction bases numbered 7, after V lost 0 bases and J lost 0 bases. This CDR3 has 18 residues. Germline V gives CDR1 SGDLS, CDR2 YYNGEE. This CDR3 is CASSVGISGNANTGELFF. The CDR3 DNA sequence: TGTGCCAGCAGCGTAGGAATTAGCGGGAACGCGAACACCGGGGAGCTGTTTTTT.

This chain uses TRBV7-9 with TRBJ2-1; the match to TRBD2 covers 16 bases. CDR3 length equals 15 residues. With 5 bases clipped from V and 11 bases from J, the junction kept 6 bases outside the gene matches. Germline CDR1 SEHNR, CDR2 FQNEAQ (reference sequence). The CDR3 DNA sequence: TGTGCCAGCAGCCCTGGGACTAGCGGGAGGGCCCAGCAGTTCTTC. It is translated as CASSPGTSGRAQQFF.

The V gene is TRBV5-8, the J gene TRBJ1-2, with a tentative D call TRBD1 (5 bases). The V gene lost 3 bases and the J gene lost 5 bases, with 23 bases spanning the gap. The CDR3 consists of 17 residues. In germline, CDR1 is SGHTS, CDR2 YDEGEE. The CDR3 reads CASSSIGGPGQWYGYTF. The CDR3 nucleotides read TGTGCCAGCAGCTCGATCGGCGGCCCAGGGCAGTGGTATGGCTACACCTTC. The variable domain in full, completed from reference TRBV5-8 and TRBJ1-2, reads EAGVTQSPTHLIKTRGQQATLRCSPISGHTSVYWYQQALGLGLQFLLWYDEGEERNRGNFPPRFSGRQFPNYSSELNVNALELEDSALYLCASSSIGGPGQWYGYTFGSGTRLTVV.

This clone was seen only once. The gene calls are TRBV4-2 and TRBJ2-3, with D possibly called TRBD1 or TRBD2 (5 bases each). The CDR3 spans 17 residues. Germline V gives CDR1 LGHNA, CDR2 YNFKEQ. V lost 1 base to trimming and J lost 4 bases, with 18 bases between them. The CDR3 loop reads CASSQGTYGLGADTQYF. The CDR3 DNA reads as TGTGCCAGCAGCCAAGGGACATACGGATTGGGGGCAGATACGCAGTATTTT.

This chain connects TRBV11-3 to TRBJ2-1; 7 bases map to TRBD2. This CDR3 is 18 amino acids long. Looked up from germline, CDR1 is SGHNT and CDR2 is YENEEA. The V and J ends lost 4 bases and 4 bases, in that order; junction bases with no gene match: 16. The CDR3: CASSSILGAGASYNEQFF. CDR3 nucleotide sequence: TGTGCCAGCAGCTCCATCCTCGGGGCGGGAGCATCTTACAATGAGCAGTTCTTC. The whole variable domain, filled in from reference TRBV11-3 and TRBJ2-1, reads EAGVVQSPRYKIIEKKQPVAFWCNPISGHNTLYWYLQNLGQGPELLIRYENEEAVDDSQLPKDRFSAERLKGVDSTLKIQPAELGDSAVYLCASSSILGAGASYNEQFFGPGTRLTVL.

This clone has a handful of counts. This sample includes further DNA sequences coding for the same CDR3. V and J are TRBV10-3 and TRBJ2-1; no reliable D call. The CDR3 is 11 residues long. The V end lost 6 bases, the J end lost 7 bases, and 7 bases lay between the germline ends. Germline V CDR1 and CDR2: ENHRY, SYGVKD. The CDR3 nucleotides read TGTGCCATCAGCCTAGGAAATGAGCAGTTCTTC. Its protein is CAISLGNEQFF.

This clone occurred once. Distinct nucleotide sequences in the sample also encode this CDR3. In DNA, the CDR3 is TGTGCCTGGAGTGGCGGTAATGAGCAGTTCTTC. Its translation: CAWSGGNEQFF. The rearrangement uses TRBV30 and TRBJ2-1; D ambiguous. The V end was cut by 1 base, the J end by 7 bases, with 5 bases between. This CDR3 has 11 amino acids. Germline loops: CDR1 GTSNPN, CDR2 SVGIG (reference sequence).